Presented here are 20 T cell receptor beta chains from one specimen sequenced in a study of blood T cells in healthy people across ages. A second PCR, run for about 6 to 11 cycles, used a sample-barcoded 5' primer plus a J-beta primer mix. TCRdb re-called the 5' RACE reads with MiXCR, one entry per CDR3 protein. This repertoire shows around 1,500,000 distinct CDR3 sequences, 40% to 50% found once; its top ten account for approximately 7.9%. The sequenced sample was blood. The source is a young woman in good health.

The chain is built from TRBV7-9 and TRBJ1-1; 7 nucleotides align to TRBD1. V lost 0 bases, J lost 5 bases, and 6 bases stayed unmatched. CDR1 and CDR2 from the germline V gene are SEHNR and FQNEAQ (reference sequence). The CDR3 loop spans 15 amino acids. CDR3 DNA sequence: TGTGCCAGCAGCTTAGCTGGGACAGCTTCTACTGAAGCTTTCTTT. Translating it yields CASSLAGTASTEAFF.

The chain has TRBV27 and TRBJ2-1; D possibly corresponds to TRBD2 (6 bases). The CDR3 is 15 residues long. The V gene lost 2 bases and the J gene lost 5 bases, with 13 bases spanning the gap. Per germline, CDR1 MNHEY and CDR2 SMNVEV (reference sequence). This CDR3 is CASSLRGSVDNEQFF. CDR3 DNA: TGTGCCAGCAGTTTACGGGGGAGTGTCGACAATGAGCAGTTCTTC.

The CDR3 here is CASTLGLDSYNEQFF. CDR3 nucleotides: TGTGCCAGCACTCTGGGACTTGACTCCTACAATGAGCAGTTCTTC. The V and J genes are TRBV6-5 and TRBJ2-1; perhaps TRBD2 as D (6 bases). V lost 7 bases, J lost 0 bases, and 13 bases lay in between. Germline V gives CDR1 MNHEY, CDR2 SVGAGI. CDR3 length equals 15 residues.

The chain combines TRBV20-1 with TRBJ1-2; no reliable D call. Germline CDR1 and CDR2: DFQATT and SNEGSKA (reference sequence). This CDR3 has 13 amino acids. V lost 1 base and J lost 7, with 13 bases in between. Written as DNA, the CDR3 is TGCAGTGCTAGAGTAGGCGGGTCTGGTGGCTACACCTTC. Its protein product is CSARVGGSGGYTF.

The gene calls are TRBV10-3 and TRBJ1-5; 7 bases agree with TRBD1. Germline CDR1 and CDR2: ENHRY and SYGVKD. This CDR3 is built from 19 residues. Trimming at V came to 0 bases and at J to 4 bases, leaving 15 bases not matched to a gene. The CDR3: CAISESGQGGPLGNQPQHF. CDR3 bases: TGTGCCATCAGTGAGTCGGGTCAGGGGGGCCCCTTAGGAAATCAGCCCCAGCATTTT.

This chain connects TRBV7-2 to TRBJ1-6; 7 bases agree with TRBD1. CDR3 length equals 16 residues. Germline V gene data show CDR1 as SGHTA and CDR2 as FQGNSA. V dropped 1 base and J dropped 4; count of bases not matched to a gene: 4. In DNA form, the CDR3 reads TGTGCCAGCAGCTTAGTGGGACAGATATATAATTCACCCCTCCACTTT. This gives the protein CASSLVGQIYNSPLHF.

The gene calls are TRBV18 and TRBJ2-1; D is possibly TRBD2 (5 bases). The V and J ends lost 8 bases and 7 bases respectively, with 12 bases between them. The CDR3 length is 12 residues. Germline CDR1 reads KGHSH; CDR2 reads LQKENI. The CDR3 spells CASASGGNEQFF. In DNA, the CDR3 is TGTGCCAGCGCATCTGGAGGTAATGAGCAGTTCTTC.

The genes are TRBV12-5 and TRBJ2-1; D might be TRBD1 or TRBD2, each matching 6 bases. Per germline, CDR1 LGHNT and CDR2 FRNRAP. This CDR3 region has 16 residues. V was shortened by 0 bases and J by 8 bases, with 17 bases between the two germline ends. Here the CDR3 reads CASGLVLGGRPHEQFF. The CDR3 coding sequence is TGTGCTAGTGGTTTGGTACTTGGGGGGCGTCCTCATGAGCAGTTCTTC.

J is TRBJ1-1 and V is TRBV2, with 7 bases that match TRBD1. Germline assignment: CDR1 SNHLY and CDR2 FYNNEI. V gave up 3 bases and J gave up 4 bases; unmatched junction bases: 5. The CDR3 length is 14 residues. For the CDR3, the DNA is TGTGCCAGCAGTGAGGGGACAGATGGCACTGAAGCTTTCTTT. Its protein is CASSEGTDGTEAFF.

This clonotype was seen repeatedly, ten times or more. The chain combines TRBV5-1 with TRBJ2-3, with 10 bases identical to TRBD2. The ends lost 2 bases at V and 2 bases at J; junction bases unmatched: 5. This CDR3 is built from 16 residues. Germline V gene lookup returns CDR1 SGHRS and CDR2 YFSETQ. The CDR3 loop is CASSLPLAGDTDTQYF. The CDR3 DNA reads as TGCGCCAGCAGCTTACCCCTAGCGGGAGACACAGATACGCAGTATTTT.

This clonotype has more than one count but fewer than ten. The V and J genes are TRBV4-1 and TRBJ2-3; D is unresolved. Trimming left V 0 bases short and J 5 bases short, with 6 bases between. Germline CDR1 MGHRA, CDR2 YSYEKL. This CDR3 has 13 amino acids. CDR3 DNA: TGCGCCAGCAGCCAAGAATCCGAAGATACGCAGTATTTT. It encodes CASSQESEDTQYF.

This clonotype was counted between two and nine times. The chain has TRBV15 and TRBJ2-3; 9 nucleotides align to TRBD2. Germline assignment: CDR1 LNHNV and CDR2 YYDKDF (reference sequence). V was pared by 7 bases and J by 1 base, with 0 bases of the junction left unmatched. The CDR3 consists of 13 residues. The CDR3 sequence is CATKREGTDTQYF. The CDR3 DNA reads as TGTGCCACCAAGCGGGAGGGCACAGATACGCAGTATTTT.

Details on this clonotype: The junction differs from germline at one of its ends, possibly a read error. CDR3 DNA: TGCGCCAGCAGGGGACTAGCGGTCTACGATGAGCAGTTCTTC. Protein product: CASRGLAVYDEQFF. V usage is TRBV5-1 and J usage is TRBJ2-1; 11 bases map to TRBD2. The CDR3 sequence is 14 residues long. In germline, CDR1 is SGHRS, CDR2 YFSETQ.

The chain uses TRBV7-2 and TRBJ1-1, with a weak D call TRBD1 (6 bases). Trimming removed 3 bases at V and 7 bases at J, with 15 bases between. The V gene's germline CDR1 is SGHTA and CDR2 FQGNSA. The CDR3 runs to 14 residues. CDR3 loop: CASSFRTGGDEAFF. In nucleotides, the CDR3 is TGTGCCAGCAGCTTCCGTACGGGGGGCGATGAAGCTTTCTTT.

This clonotype was counted ten times or more. The J gene is TRBJ2-3, the V gene TRBV11-2; TRBD2 agrees at 10 bases. Germline lookup yields CDR1 SGHAT and CDR2 FQNNGV. V trimming: 1 base; J trimming: 4 bases; junction bases outside the gene matches: 5. The CDR3 contains 16 residues. The CDR3, as DNA: TGTGCCAGCAGCTTAGGCCAGCGGGAGGGCCCAGATACGCAGTATTTT. This gives the protein CASSLGQREGPDTQYF. Full variable domain (remainder filled in from reference TRBV11-2 and TRBJ2-3): EAGVAQSPRYKIIEKRQSVAFWCNPISGHATLYWYQQILGQGPKLLIQFQNNGVVDDSQLPKDRFSAERLKGVDSTLKIQPAKLEDSAVYLCASSLGQREGPDTQYFGPGTRLTVL.

The chain is built from TRBV6-5 and TRBJ1-5; D gene unclear. The CDR3 is 16 residues long. V was shortened by 0 bases and J by 2 bases, with 11 bases between the two germline ends. Looked up from germline, CDR1 is MNHEY and CDR2 is SVGAGI. The CDR3 DNA follows: TGTGCCAGCAGTTACTCGTTGGCCCTGGGCAATCAGCCCCAGCATTTT. Its protein product is CASSYSLALGNQPQHF.

This clonotype appeared a few times. One junction end disagrees with the germline gene, perhaps due to a read error. J is TRBJ1-2 and V is TRBV12-3 or TRBV12-4, with 8 bases aligning to TRBD1. The CDR3 has 15 amino acids. This CDR3 is CASSPSRGPGYGYTF. The CDR3 bases are TGTGCAAGCAGTCCATCCAGGGGGCCTGGCTATGGCTACACCTTC.

The chain links TRBV4-1 to TRBJ2-4; 8 positions match TRBD1. The better agreement between TRBJ2-7 and the DNA end casts doubt on the J call. CDR3 length equals 15 residues. Germline lookup yields CDR1 MGHRA and CDR2 YSYEKL. The CDR3 sequence is CASSPQGADGYEQYF. CDR3 nucleotides: TGCGCCAGCAGCCCCCAGGGGGCGGATGGTTACGAGCAGTACTTC.

The rearrangement links TRBV20-1 to TRBJ2-5, with TRBD1 matching 9 bases. Near its end, the DNA agrees better with TRBJ2-7, so the J call may be wrong. Germline V gene lookup returns CDR1 DFQATT and CDR2 SNEGSKA (reference sequence). There are 13 residues in the CDR3. CDR3: CSARGQGIHEQYF. CDR3 nucleotide sequence: TGCAGTGCTAGGGGACAGGGTATTCACGAGCAGTACTTC.

The gene calls are TRBV5-6 and TRBJ1-2; D gene unclear. The CDR3 spans 14 residues. The germline V and J ends were trimmed by 4 bases and 4 bases, with 14 bases remaining between them. Germline V lookup: CDR1 SGHDT, CDR2 YYEEEE. This CDR3 reads CASSPPAISYGYTF. The CDR3 DNA follows: TGTGCCAGCAGCCCGCCGGCAATCAGCTATGGCTACACCTTC.